Presented here are 8 T cell receptor beta chains from one specimen sequenced in a study of T-cell reconstitution after alpha-beta-depleted transplantation in children. A TCRbeta library incorporating unique molecular identifiers was prepared. TCRdb used MiXCR to reprocess the PCR reads, holding one entry per CDR3 protein. Of 6,500 to 10,000 distinct CDR3 sequences listed, around 17% are singletons. This material consisted of PBMCs, mostly from graft donor cells, taken 60 days after TCRalphabeta/CD19-depleted stem cell transplant. The receptors come from a girl under three years old who had a stem cell transplant for combined immunodeficiency, so the T cells may come from the graft donor.

This clonotype was seen ten or more times. This sequence joins TRBV6-5 and TRBJ2-1; D perhaps matches TRBD2 (6 bases). Per the germline V gene, CDR1 is MNHEY and CDR2 is SVGAGI. V shed 6 bases and J shed 5 bases, with 14 bases lying between them. The CDR3 is 14 amino acids. In nucleotides, the CDR3 is TGTGCCAGCAGGGACTCGGGAGCGAACAATGAGCAGTTCTTC. This codes for CASRDSGANNEQFF.

This clonotype was found many times. The chain has TRBV20-1 and TRBJ2-7, with TRBD2 as a possible D gene (5 bases). The germline CDR1 and CDR2 sequences are DFQATT and SNEGSKA (reference sequence). The length of the CDR3 is 12 residues. Deletions cut 3 bases from V and 5 bases from J, with 11 bases between. CDR3 protein: CSASGEANEQYF. DNA for the CDR3: TGCAGTGCTAGCGGGGAAGCCAACGAGCAGTACTTC.

The chain uses TRBV7-9 and TRBJ2-1; tentative D call: TRBD1 (6 bases). The V gene's germline CDR1 is SEHNR and CDR2 FQNEAQ (reference sequence). The CDR3 runs 13 residues. With 4 bases removed from V and 10 bases from J, the gap between germline ends came to 14 bases. CDR3 protein: CASSSWGLDEQFF. The CDR3 region has the DNA TGTGCCAGCAGCTCATGGGGGCTAGACGAGCAGTTCTTC.

With respect to this clonotype: A much larger clone differs from this one at a single base, so this may be a read error. The chain links TRBV7-2 to TRBJ2-3; the match to TRBD2 covers 12 bases. V trimming: 5 bases; J trimming: 5 bases; junction bases outside the gene matches: 14. In germline, CDR1 is SGHTA, CDR2 FQGNSA. CDR3 length equals 18 residues. The CDR3 coding sequence is TGTGCCAGCAGCCGGGGGTTGGTACTAGCGGGAGGAATAGATACGCAGTATTTT. Its translation: CASSRGLVLAGGIDTQYF.

This clonotype was observed at least ten times. The J gene is TRBJ2-7, the V gene TRBV20-1; TRBD1 matches 7 bases. V shed 6 bases, J shed 1 base, and the junction held 3 bases outside the gene matches. Per germline, CDR1 DFQATT and CDR2 SNEGSKA (reference sequence). This CDR3 has 12 amino acids. CDR3 in DNA: TGCAGTGCCGGACAGGCTTCCTACGAGCAGTACTTC. Translated, it gives CSAGQASYEQYF.

There are many counts of this clonotype. The chain combines TRBV10-3 with TRBJ1-1; D gene unclear. V lost 3 bases and J lost 3, with 8 bases in between. Germline V gene data show CDR1 as ENHRY and CDR2 as SYGVKD. CDR3 length equals 13 residues. The DNA of the CDR3 is TGTGCCATCAGTGATTTGGGTGACACTGAAGCTTTCTTT. Translated, it gives CAISDLGDTEAFF.

This clonotype was detected many times. The gene calls are TRBV7-9 and TRBJ2-2; no clear D gene. The CDR3 consists of 10 residues. Germline-derived CDR1 and CDR2 are SEHNR and FQNEAQ (reference sequence). Trimming shortened V by 11 bases and J by 6 bases, and 7 bases separated the two germline ends. The CDR3 sequence: CALTPGELFF. The CDR3 nucleotides are TGTGCCCTCACGCCCGGGGAGCTGTTTTTT.

This clonotype has just one count. The V and J genes are TRBV7-2 and TRBJ2-7; D not certain. V gave up 1 base and J gave up 2 bases, with 6 bases separating them. The CDR3 spans 13 residues. The germline CDR1 and CDR2 sequences are SGHTA and FQGNSA. CDR3 sequence (DNA): TGTGCCAGCAGCTTAGTCATTACCTACGAGCAGTACTTC. Translated, it gives CASSLVITYEQYF.